Below are 8 T cell receptor beta chains sequenced from a single sample in a study of blood T cell repertoires in COVID-19. The repertoire was sequenced with immunoSEQ multiplex PCR; TCRdb's copy has only in-frame clones and lacks some. The repertoire holds more than 300,000 clones, approximately 89% seen once, with around 3.5% in the top ten. The sequenced sample consisted of peripheral blood. The receptors derive from a woman aged 18 to 35 who had recovered from COVID-19.

This clone was seen a single time. The V call is TRBV27, the J call TRBJ2-7; no clear D gene. CDR3 length: 12 residues. The germline V gene encodes CDR1 MNHEY and CDR2 SMNVEV (reference sequence). V dropped 8 bases and J dropped 3 bases, with 11 bases sitting between them. Here the CDR3 DNA reads TGTGCCAGCTGGCGGCGAAACTACGAGCAGTACGTC. It codes for CASWRRNYEQYV.

The V and J genes are TRBV7-8 and TRBJ2-5, with D perhaps TRBD1 (6 bases). Germline CDR1 and CDR2: SGHVS and FQNEAQ. Trimming removed 5 bases from V and 3 bases from J, with 22 bases in between. The CDR3 spans 17 residues. CDR3 region: CASSPARDRRGKETQYF. CDR3 DNA sequence: TGTGCCAGCAGCCCGGCCCGCGACCGCAGGGGAAAAGAGACCCAGTACTTC.

The chain has TRBV14 and TRBJ1-6, with D perhaps TRBD1 (6 bases). Trimming removed 3 bases from V and 6 bases from J, with 15 bases in between. This CDR3 spans 16 amino acids. CDR1 is SGHDN and CDR2 is FVKESK in the germline V gene. CDR3 DNA sequence: TGTGCCAGCAGCCACATAGGACAGCAACCTAATTCACCCCTCCACTTT. Translating it yields CASSHIGQQPNSPLHF. Full variable domain (rest looked up from reference TRBV14 and TRBJ1-6): EAGVTQFPSHSVIEKGQTVTLRCDPISGHDNLYWYRRVMGKEIKFLLHFVKESKQDESGMPNNRFLAERTGGTYSTLKVQPAELEDSGVYFCASSHIGQQPNSPLHFGNGTRLTVT.

The rearrangement joins TRBV7-9 to TRBJ2-1; 10 nucleotides align to TRBD2. CDR3 length equals 17 residues. Per germline, CDR1 SEHNR and CDR2 FQNEAQ (reference sequence). V lost 1 base, J lost 7 bases, and 10 bases stayed unmatched. For the CDR3, the DNA is TGTGCCAGCAGCTTAGTAGGGCTAGCGGGAGTGAGGAATGAGCAGTTCTTC. Encoded protein: CASSLVGLAGVRNEQFF.

The chain is built from TRBV6-5 and TRBJ1-5, with TRBD1 matching 7 bases. Germline V gene sequence: CDR1 MNHEY, CDR2 SVGAGI. This CDR3 spans 14 amino acids. After removal of 8 bases from V and 2 bases from J, the junction contained 6 bases not matched to a gene. CDR3 in amino acids: CASGTGVGNQPQHF. CDR3 DNA: TGTGCCAGCGGTACAGGGGTAGGCAATCAGCCCCAGCATTTT.

The rearrangement joins TRBV11-2 to TRBJ2-1; 11 bases agree with TRBD2. CDR3 length: 15 amino acids. With 5 bases clipped from V and 2 bases from J, the junction kept 2 bases outside the gene matches. Germline-derived CDR1 and CDR2 are SGHAT and FQNNGV. The CDR3 region is CASSSSGRAYNEQFF. The CDR3, as DNA: TGTGCCAGCAGCAGTAGCGGGAGGGCCTACAATGAGCAGTTCTTC.

The J gene is TRBJ1-1, the V gene TRBV18; 9 positions agree with TRBD1. J was trimmed by 4 bases and V by 5 bases; bases with no gene match: 8. Germline-derived CDR1 and CDR2 are KGHSH and LQKENI. The CDR3 sequence is 15 residues long. The CDR3 DNA is TGTGCCAGCTCAGGGGACAGGGTTGAGACCACTGAAGCTTTCTTT. Its translation is CASSGDRVETTEAFF.

The rearrangement uses TRBV5-4 and TRBJ1-4; D remains unclear. Trimming cost V 4 bases and J 4 bases, with 14 bases left between them. CDR3 length equals 15 residues. Germline CDR1 is SGHNT and CDR2 is YYREEE (reference sequence). The CDR3 region is CASSPNRVDNEKLFF. CDR3 bases: TGTGCCAGCAGCCCGAATCGGGTGGATAATGAAAAACTGTTTTTT.